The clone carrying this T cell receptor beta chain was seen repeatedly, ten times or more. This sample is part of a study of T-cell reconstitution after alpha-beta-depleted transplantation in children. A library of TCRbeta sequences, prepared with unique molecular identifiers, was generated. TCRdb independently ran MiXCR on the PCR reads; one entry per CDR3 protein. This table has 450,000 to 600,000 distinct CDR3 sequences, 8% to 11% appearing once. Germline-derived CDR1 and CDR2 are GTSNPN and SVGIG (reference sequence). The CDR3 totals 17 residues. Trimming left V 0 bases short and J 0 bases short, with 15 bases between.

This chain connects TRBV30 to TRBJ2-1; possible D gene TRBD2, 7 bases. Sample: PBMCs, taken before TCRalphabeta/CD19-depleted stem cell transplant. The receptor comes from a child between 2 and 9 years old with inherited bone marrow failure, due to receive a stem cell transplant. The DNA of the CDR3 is TGTGCCTGGAGTGTAGGGGGGGCGGGATACTCCTACAATGAGCAGTTCTTC. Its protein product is CAWSVGGAGYSYNEQFF. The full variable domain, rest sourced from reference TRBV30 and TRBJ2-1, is SQTIHQWPATLVQPVGSPLSLECTVEGTSNPNLYWYRQAAGRGLQLLFYSVGIGQISSEVPQNLSASRPQDRQFILSSKKLLLSDSGFYLCAWSVGGAGYSYNEQFFGPGTRLTVL.